Listed here are 15 T cell receptor beta chains from one sample, sequenced in a study of blood T cells in healthy people across ages. Through a sample-barcoded 5' primer and a J-beta primer mix, a second PCR was run for about 7 to 12 cycles. Each CDR3 protein is one row after TCRdb ran MiXCR on the 5' RACE reads. This sample has 1 million or so distinct CDR3 sequences, with around 27% found just once. The sample was also reused in another study, on T cells of mothers and their children.

Source material: blood. The receptors originated from a girl aged 2-10 years in good health.

This sequence joins TRBV28 and TRBJ2-7; no clear D gene. Germline values: CDR1 MDHEN, CDR2 SYDVKM. This CDR3 is built from 15 residues. The V gene lost 4 bases and the J gene lost 3 bases, with 16 bases spanning the gap. In nucleotides, the CDR3 is TGTGCCAGCAGTTCCCCCGAAGCCTTTGGCTACGAGCAGTACTTC. This sequence encodes CASSSPEAFGYEQYF.

The chain joins TRBV12-3 or TRBV12-4 to TRBJ2-1; TRBD2 matches at 10 bases. With V trimmed by 6 bases and J by 5 bases, 7 bases remained unmatched. This CDR3 has 15 amino acids. The DNA for the CDR3 is TGTGCCAGCAGCCAACCTAGCGGGGGAGACAATGAGCAGTTCTTC. Translated, it gives CASSQPSGGDNEQFF.

This clonotype was counted many times. The V gene is TRBV12-3 or TRBV12-4, the J gene TRBJ1-1; 7 positions match TRBD1. The trim removed 4 bases at V and 4 bases at J, leaving 0 bases unmatched. This CDR3 comprises 12 residues. The CDR3 loop is CASSSGGTEAFF. For the CDR3, the DNA is TGTGCCAGCAGTTCAGGGGGCACTGAAGCTTTCTTT.

V and J are TRBV7-2 and TRBJ1-1; D gene uncertain. The CDR3 covers 22 residues. Trimming took off 3 bases at V and 5 bases at J, with 37 bases between the two ends. Germline CDR1 SGHTA, CDR2 FQGNSA. This chain's CDR3 is CASSLENSGSREWSIGRTEAFF. The CDR3 bases are TGTGCCAGCAGCTTGGAGAATTCAGGCAGTCGGGAATGGAGTATAGGTCGTACTGAAGCTTTCTTT.

In its sample, this clonotype was seen a few times. The genes are TRBV20-1 and TRBJ2-1; D uncertain. The germline V gene has CDR1 DFQATT and CDR2 SNEGSKA (reference sequence). V was shortened by 0 bases and J by 8 bases, with 8 bases between the two germline ends. This CDR3 has 12 amino acids. As DNA, the CDR3 is TGCAGTGCTAGAGATGTGGATGATGAGCAGTTCTTC. It codes for CSARDVDDEQFF.

The V gene is TRBV7-9, the J gene TRBJ1-2; 10 nucleotides align to TRBD1. J was trimmed by 8 bases and V by 4 bases; bases with no gene match: 10. Germline V gene data show CDR1 as SEHNR and CDR2 as FQNEAQ (reference sequence). This CDR3 region has 15 residues. CDR3 loop: CASSSTGGSVRGYTF. In nucleotides, the CDR3 is TGTGCCAGCAGCTCGACAGGGGGCTCTGTGAGGGGCTACACCTTC.

This clonotype showed up just a few times. The chain employs TRBV10-3 and TRBJ2-1; D not certain. With 2 bases removed from V and 7 bases from J, the gap between germline ends came to 15 bases. CDR1 is ENHRY and CDR2 is SYGVKD in the germline V gene. This CDR3 is built from 15 residues. The CDR3 bases are TGTGCCATCAGTGAGCATAGTCATTTGTTGAATGAGCAGTTCTTC. Translated: CAISEHSHLLNEQFF.

The chain uses TRBV7-6 and TRBJ2-1; no clear D gene. The V end was cut by 3 bases, the J end by 6 bases, with 9 bases between. The CDR3 loop spans 13 amino acids. The germline V gene encodes CDR1 SGHVS and CDR2 FNYEAQ. CDR3 sequence: CASSFSETNEQFF. The CDR3 DNA reads as TGTGCCAGCAGCTTCTCGGAGACCAATGAGCAGTTCTTC.

The V gene is TRBV5-1, the J gene TRBJ1-2; TRBD1 might be the D (5 bases). This CDR3 comprises 13 residues. The germline V and J ends were trimmed by 0 bases and 8 bases, with 11 bases remaining between them. In germline, CDR1 is SGHRS, CDR2 YFSETQ. The CDR3 spells CASSLADRDGYTF. CDR3 nucleotides: TGCGCCAGCAGCTTGGCCGATCGGGACGGCTACACCTTC.

This chain links TRBV9 with TRBJ2-1, with D hard to call. Germline V lookup: CDR1 SGDLS, CDR2 YYNGEE. V lost 4 bases to trimming and J lost 2 bases, with 13 bases between them. The CDR3 has 15 residues. The CDR3: CASSLLGPPYNEQFF. The CDR3 region has the DNA TGTGCCAGCAGCTTGCTAGGGCCCCCCTACAATGAGCAGTTCTTC.

This clonotype was counted between two and nine times. The gene calls are TRBV25-1 and TRBJ2-5; no reliable D call. The CDR3 sequence is 11 residues long. Between the trimmed V and J ends, which lost 0 bases and 5 bases, there was a span of 1 base. CDR1 is MGHDK and CDR2 is SYGVNS in the germline V gene. CDR3 in amino acids: CASSEYETQYF. In DNA, the CDR3 is TGTGCCAGCAGTGAATACGAGACCCAGTACTTC. Full variable domain (remainder filled in from reference TRBV25-1 and TRBJ2-5): EADIYQTPRYLVIGTGKKITLECSQTMGHDKMYWYQQDPGMELHLIHYSYGVNSTEKGDLSSESTVSRIRTEHFPLTLESARPSHTSQYLCASSEYETQYFGPGTRLLVL.

This chain links TRBV12-3 or TRBV12-4 with TRBJ1-2, with D hard to call. This CDR3 is built from 13 residues. V was cut by 3 bases and J by 6 bases, with 11 bases left in between. For the CDR3, the DNA is TGTGCCAGCAGTTTCCCAGGAAAGGATGGCTACACCTTC. Translation: CASSFPGKDGYTF.

This rearrangement joins TRBV20-1 to TRBJ2-1, with 7 bases lining up with TRBD1. This CDR3 is built from 17 residues. Per germline, CDR1 DFQATT and CDR2 SNEGSKA (reference sequence). V shed 0 bases and J 2 bases; nucleotides not matched to a gene: 10. The CDR3 spells CSARDIGTVRPYNEQFF. The CDR3 nucleotides are TGCAGTGCTAGAGATATAGGGACAGTCAGGCCCTACAATGAGCAGTTCTTC.

The rearrangement joins TRBV21-1 to TRBJ1-5. TRBV21-1 is reported as a pseudogene. The CDR3 runs 18 residues. The CDR3 loop is CASSKAGPLGRYNQPQHF. The CDR3 nucleotides read TGTGCCAGCAGCAAAGCGGGACCCCTAGGGAGGTACAATCAGCCCCAGCATTTT.

The genes are TRBV9 and TRBJ1-2, with D tentatively TRBD1 (6 bases). V was shortened by 0 bases and J by 6 bases, with 12 bases between the two germline ends. Germline-derived CDR1 and CDR2 are SGDLS and YYNGEE. This CDR3 spans 14 amino acids. The CDR3 DNA reads as TGTGCCAGCAGCGTAGGGGGAGGGGGGAATGGCTACACCTTC. Protein: CASSVGGGGNGYTF.